These T cell receptor beta chains were read from a single sample in a study of T-cell reconstitution after alpha-beta-depleted transplantation in children. TCRdb re-called the PCR reads with MiXCR, one entry per CDR3 protein. The table has roughly 420,000 distinct CDR3 sequences, roughly 15% seen once; the top ten hold less than 30%. The specimen was PBMCs, mostly from graft donor cells, collected 360 days after TCRalphabeta/CD19-depleted stem cell transplant. The source is a boy in the first two years of life who had a stem cell transplant for Wiskott-Aldrich syndrome, so the T cells may come from the graft donor. CDR3s include the opening cysteine and the closing phenylalanine or tryptophan. The order of the fields is V gene, clone size, CDR3 length, J gene, D gene, CDR3 DNA, CDR3 protein. D genes are given only for firm matches. Clone size, where shown, is once, few, many, or a class for clones that have expanded.

V gene: TRBV5-1
clone size: -
CDR3 length: 17
J gene: TRBJ2-1
D gene: -
CDR3 DNA: TGCGCCAGCCAGAGTAGTGGAGGTGTGAGCTCCTACAATGAGCAGTTCTTC
CDR3 protein: CASQSSGGVSSYNEQFF

V gene: TRBV5-1
clone size: -
CDR3 length: 13
J gene: TRBJ2-1
D gene: -
CDR3 DNA: TGCGCCAGCAGCTTCCAGCCCGGTAATGAGCAGTTCTTC
CDR3 protein: CASSFQPGNEQFF

V gene: TRBV5-1
clone size: -
CDR3 length: 17
J gene: TRBJ2-3
D gene: TRBD2
CDR3 DNA: TGCGCCAGCAGCCTTGGACTGACTAGCGGGGACACAGATACGCAGTATTTT
CDR3 protein: CASSLGLTSGDTDTQYF

V gene: TRBV3-1
clone size: once
CDR3 length: 14
J gene: TRBJ2-7
D gene: -
CDR3 DNA: TGTGCCAGCAGCCAAGATCGGATGTCCTACGAGCAGTACTTC
CDR3 protein: CASSQDRMSYEQYF

V gene: TRBV12-3/TRBV12-4
clone size: few
CDR3 length: 15
J gene: TRBJ1-6
D gene: -
CDR3 DNA: TGTGCCAGCAGATTAAGGACAGTTCCTAATTCACCCCTCCACTTT
CDR3 protein: CASRLRTVPNSPLHF

V gene: TRBV12-3/TRBV12-4
clone size: many
CDR3 length: 13
J gene: TRBJ2-1
D gene: -
CDR3 DNA: TGTGCCAGCAGTTTGGCTCTATACAATGAGCAGTTCTTC
CDR3 protein: CASSLALYNEQFF

V gene: TRBV20-1
clone size: few
CDR3 length: 18
J gene: TRBJ2-7
D gene: TRBD2
CDR3 DNA: TGCAGTGCTAGAGGGGGCTCACGGACTAGCGGGAGGATATACGAGCAGTACTTC
CDR3 protein: CSARGGSRTSGRIYEQYF

V gene: TRBV15
clone size: many
CDR3 length: 13
J gene: TRBJ2-7
D gene: -
CDR3 DNA: TGTGCCACCAGCAGAGATTTAGGTTACGAGCAGTACTTC
CDR3 protein: CATSRDLGYEQYF

V gene: TRBV2
clone size: few
CDR3 length: 15
J gene: TRBJ2-3
D gene: TRBD2
CDR3 DNA: TGTGCCAGCAGGGGGACTAGCGGTCACACAGATACGCAGTATTTT
CDR3 protein: CASRGTSGHTDTQYF

V gene: TRBV11-2
clone size: -
CDR3 length: 19
J gene: TRBJ2-6
D gene: TRBD2
CDR3 DNA: TGTGCCAGCAGCTTATTGAGCGGGAGACTGAGTGCTGGGGCCAACGTCCTGACTTTC
CDR3 protein: CASSLLSGRLSAGANVLTF

V gene: TRBV5-6
clone size: -
CDR3 length: 14
J gene: TRBJ1-2
D gene: -
CDR3 DNA: TGTGCCAGCAGCTTGGGACGGGTTAACTATGGCTACACCTTC
CDR3 protein: CASSLGRVNYGYTF

V gene: TRBV20-1
clone size: -
CDR3 length: 13
J gene: TRBJ2-1
D gene: -
CDR3 DNA: TGCAGTGCTAGTTCCGGGGGGCCGGGTGAGCAGTTCTTC
CDR3 protein: CSASSGGPGEQFF

V gene: TRBV20-1
clone size: few
CDR3 length: 16
J gene: TRBJ2-5
D gene: TRBD1
CDR3 DNA: TGCAGTGCTAGAGATCGGGGACAGTGGTACCAAGAGACCCAGTACTTC
CDR3 protein: CSARDRGQWYQETQYF

V gene: TRBV4-3
clone size: few
CDR3 length: 16
J gene: TRBJ2-7
D gene: -
CDR3 DNA: TGCGCCAGCAGCCAAGAGTTTGCGGCACGGACAGACGAGCAGTACTTC
CDR3 protein: CASSQEFAARTDEQYF

V gene: TRBV2
clone size: few
CDR3 length: 15
J gene: TRBJ2-5
D gene: TRBD1
CDR3 DNA: TGTGCCAGCAGTGACAGGACAGGGGGCGTAGAGACCCAGTACTTC
CDR3 protein: CASSDRTGGVETQYF

V gene: TRBV20-1
clone size: many
CDR3 length: 15
J gene: TRBJ2-1
D gene: -
CDR3 DNA: TGCAGTGCTGAAACCGGGACTTTAAGGGGCAATGAGCAGTTCTTC
CDR3 protein: CSAETGTLRGNEQFF

V gene: TRBV5-1
clone size: -
CDR3 length: 14
J gene: TRBJ1-2
D gene: -
CDR3 DNA: TGCGCCAGCAGCTTGGTAGGGGTTGGCTATGGCTACACCTTC
CDR3 protein: CASSLVGVGYGYTF

V gene: TRBV2
clone size: -
CDR3 length: 15
J gene: TRBJ2-1
D gene: -
CDR3 DNA: TGTGCCAGCAGCGATACTAGCTTCTCCTACAATGAGCAGTTCTTC
CDR3 protein: CASSDTSFSYNEQFF

V gene: TRBV5-1
clone size: once
CDR3 length: 14
J gene: TRBJ2-7
D gene: TRBD2
CDR3 DNA: TGCGCCAGCAGCAGGGCGGGGGACTCCTACGAGCAGTACTTC
CDR3 protein: CASSRAGDSYEQYF

V gene: TRBV6-1
clone size: -
CDR3 length: 15
J gene: TRBJ2-7
D gene: -
CDR3 DNA: TGTGCCAGCAGCCCCTCGGGGATAGGAGACTACGAGCAGTACTTC
CDR3 protein: CASSPSGIGDYEQYF

V gene: TRBV10-3
clone size: -
CDR3 length: 11
J gene: TRBJ2-3
D gene: -
CDR3 DNA: TGTGCCATCAGTGACACAGATACGCAGTATTTT
CDR3 protein: CAISDTDTQYF

V gene: TRBV4-1
clone size: few
CDR3 length: 14
J gene: TRBJ2-7
D gene: -
CDR3 DNA: TGCGCCAGCAGCCAATACGGGGTGGTATTCGAGCAGTACTTC
CDR3 protein: CASSQYGVVFEQYF

V gene: TRBV2
clone size: few
CDR3 length: 16
J gene: TRBJ2-6
D gene: -
CDR3 DNA: TGTGCCAGCAGTGAATCAGGGTTCTCTGGGGCCAACGTCCTGACTTTC
CDR3 protein: CASSESGFSGANVLTF